A single sample is the source of the 32 T cell receptor beta chains below, sequenced in a study of immune heterogeneity within non-small cell lung tumors. For the TCR beta CDR3, multiplex PCR with 32 V and 13 J primers performed the amplification. TCRdb analysed the multiplex PCR reads with MiXCR anew, one entry per CDR3 protein. The data hold about 10,000 distinct CDR3 sequences, with 27% observed a single time. Bulk tumor genomic DNA was the template, and each sample received around 650 ng. Biopsies, several per primary tumor and spaced far apart, were collected during surgery. Curative surgery was performed on patients who had untreated, newly diagnosed non-small cell lung cancer. The sequenced material came from lung tumor tissue. These TCRs come from a man aged 50 or older with non-small cell lung cancer.

This clonotype occurred many times. The V and J genes are TRBV2 and TRBJ1-6; 7 positions match TRBD1. V was clipped by 6 bases and J by 10 bases; unmatched bases: 6. Germline V gene sequence: CDR1 SNHLY, CDR2 FYNNEI. CDR3 length equals 13 residues. The CDR3 loop is CASSQGQSSPLHF. DNA of the CDR3: TGTGCCAGCAGCCAGGGACAGTCCTCACCCCTCCACTTT.

Remarks on this clonotype: A read error may explain this, as a much larger clone is one base away. The rearrangement uses TRBV20-1 and TRBJ2-1; TRBD2 agrees at 10 bases. Germline trimming cut 3 bases from V and 7 bases from J; bases unmatched to any gene: 6. This CDR3 is built from 14 residues. CDR1 is DFQATT, CDR2 SNEGSKA, per germline (reference sequence). DNA for the CDR3: TGCAGTGCTAGGGTACTAGCGGGAAAGAATGAGCAGTTCTTC. As protein: CSARVLAGKNEQFF.

This clonotype was detected many times. The chain joins TRBV2 to TRBJ1-1; no clear D gene. The V gene lost 5 bases and the J gene lost 4 bases, with 17 bases spanning the gap. There are 15 residues in the CDR3. Germline values: CDR1 SNHLY, CDR2 FYNNEI. This chain's CDR3 is CASSTRTAVGTEAFF. As DNA, the CDR3 is TGTGCCAGCAGTACGAGGACGGCGGTGGGCACTGAAGCTTTCTTT.

Judged by abundance, this clonotype is medium-sized (0.01 to 0.1%). V usage is TRBV6-1 and J usage is TRBJ2-3; the match to TRBD2 covers 7 bases. V lost 4 bases, J lost 2 bases, and 9 bases stayed unmatched. The germline V gene encodes CDR1 MNHNS and CDR2 SASEGT. The CDR3 is 16 residues long. The CDR3 bases are TGTGCCAGCAGTGCCTGGACTAGTCATTACACAGATACGCAGTATTTT. Translation gives CASSAWTSHYTDTQYF.

This clonotype was found once. Given a much more abundant clone one base away, this may be a read error. V usage is TRBV6-9 and J usage is TRBJ1-1, with 7 bases lining up with TRBD1. This CDR3 region has 15 residues. Germline-derived CDR1 and CDR2 are MNHGY and SVAAGI. J gave up 5 bases and V 7 bases, and 13 bases lay outside the gene matches. CDR3 coding DNA: TGTGCCAGCAATTACCCTGGACAGGAGAGGACTGAAGCTTTCTTT. Protein sequence: CASNYPGQERTEAFF.

Details on this clonotype: Mismatch with germline at one junction end may stem from a read error. V and J are TRBV5-6 and TRBJ1-6, with D uncertain. Per the germline V gene, CDR1 is SGHDT and CDR2 is YYEEEE. The CDR3 is made up of 15 amino acids. The CDR3 DNA follows: TGTGCCAGAAGCTCGAGGACCGCGGTCAATTCACCCCTCCACTTT. It specifies CARSSRTAVNSPLHF.

Points on this clonotype: A much larger clone differs by one base, so this may be a read error. This chain links TRBV20-1 with TRBJ1-6; the D is unclear. The CDR3 totals 16 residues. The V end was cut by 0 bases, the J end by 8 bases, with 17 bases between. CDR1 and CDR2 from the germline V gene are DFQATT and SNEGSKA (reference sequence). The CDR3 protein is CSARDGGIALDSPLHF. The CDR3 nucleotides are TGCAGTGCTAGAGATGGCGGGATCGCTCTAGATTCACCCCTCCACTTT.

This clonotype is termed medium-sized. The chain links TRBV20-1 to TRBJ2-7; 7 bases map to TRBD2. The CDR3 loop spans 14 amino acids. CDR1 DFQATT and CDR2 SNEGSKA come from the germline V gene (reference sequence). V lost 0 bases to trimming and J lost 7 bases; unmatched junction nucleotides: 9. CDR3: CSARDGAGVEEQYF. The CDR3 DNA is TGCAGTGCTAGAGACGGTGCGGGAGTAGAAGAGCAGTACTTC.

In this sample, this clonotype turned up a few times. In DNA form, the CDR3 reads TGTGCCAGCAGCTCCGCGGGACTAGCCGCCTACGAGCAGTACTTC. Its translation: CASSSAGLAAYEQYF. This sequence joins TRBV7-8 and TRBJ2-7; TRBD2 agrees at 9 bases. After removal of 4 bases from V and 2 bases from J, the junction contained 6 bases not matched to a gene. From germline, CDR1 is SGHVS and CDR2 FQNEAQ. This CDR3 comprises 15 residues.

Judged by abundance, this clonotype is medium-sized. The chain's CDR3 is CASHIGTVNSPLHF. In DNA, the CDR3 is TGTGCCAGCCACATAGGGACAGTAAATTCACCCCTCCACTTT. V is TRBV6-1 and J is TRBJ1-6, with TRBD1 matching over 7 bases. Germline CDR1 MNHNS, CDR2 SASEGT. The CDR3 is 14 residues long. Trimming took 8 bases from V and 7 from J; bases not matched to a gene: 8.

Remarks on this clonotype: A much larger clone lies a single base off, so this may be a read error. The genes are TRBV6-2 or TRBV6-3 and TRBJ1-5, with a tentative D call TRBD1 (6 bases). Germline CDR1 MNHEY, CDR2 SVGEGT. The CDR3 is 14 residues long. CDR3 protein: CASSDPGVGQHQHF. The CDR3 bases are TGTGCCAGCAGTGACCCGGGGGTAGGACAGCACCAGCATTTT.

This clonotype is medium-sized (0.01 to 0.1%) within its sample. This chain uses TRBV12-3 or TRBV12-4 with TRBJ1-3; no clear D gene. The CDR3 totals 16 residues. Between the trimmed V and J ends, which lost 6 bases and 2 bases, there was a span of 17 bases. This CDR3 reads CASSSSMDSAGNTIYF. The CDR3 DNA follows: TGTGCCAGCAGCTCTAGCATGGACTCAGCTGGAAACACCATATATTTT.

This rearrangement joins TRBV5-6 to TRBJ2-1; TRBD2 aligns across 7 bases. The CDR3 extends over 14 amino acids. The V gene's germline CDR1 is SGHDT and CDR2 YYEEEE. Unmatched junction bases numbered 3, after V lost 0 bases and J lost 6 bases. In nucleotides, the CDR3 is TGTGCCAGCAGCTTGGATGGGGGGGGCAATGAGCAGTTCTTC. Protein product: CASSLDGGGNEQFF.

This clonotype came up a few times. The chain combines TRBV7-3 with TRBJ2-2; D gene uncertain. The CDR3 length is 14 residues. The V and J ends lost 2 bases and 4 bases respectively, with 8 bases between them. The V gene's germline CDR1 is SGHTA and CDR2 FQGTGA. The CDR3 protein is CASSLLGSTGELFF. DNA for the CDR3: TGTGCCAGCAGCTTACTGGGTTCCACCGGGGAGCTGTTTTTT.

The chain joins TRBV5-1 to TRBJ2-1; 7 bases fit TRBD1. With 6 bases clipped from V and 0 bases from J, the junction kept 6 bases outside the gene matches. Germline V lookup: CDR1 SGHRS, CDR2 YFSETQ. This CDR3 has 15 residues. For the CDR3, the DNA is TGCGCCAGCATCTTTTGGGACAGCTCCTACAATGAGCAGTTCTTC. This translates into CASIFWDSSYNEQFF.

This clonotype occurred a few times. V is TRBV28 and J is TRBJ1-1; possibly TRBD1 for D (6 bases). Trimming cost V 6 bases and J 6 bases, with 14 bases left between them. CDR1 is MDHEN, CDR2 SYDVKM, per germline. CDR3 length: 13 residues. CDR3 in amino acids: CASRQTGSPEAFF. CDR3 in DNA: TGTGCCAGCAGGCAGACAGGTTCTCCTGAAGCTTTCTTT.

On this clonotype: A single base separates this from a much larger clone, so it may be a read error. V and J are TRBV28 and TRBJ1-4, with a tentative D call TRBD1 (5 bases). This CDR3 has 14 amino acids. Looked up from germline, CDR1 is MDHEN and CDR2 is SYDVKM. The CDR3 is CTSSLAQEGRELFF. In nucleotides, the CDR3 is TGTACCAGCAGTTTAGCCCAGGAGGGGAGGGAACTGTTTTTT.

Concerning this clonotype itself: This is likely a read error, given that the CDR3 carries no conserved phenylalanine or tryptophan at its end. The V call is TRBV2, the J call TRBJ2-7; no clear D. The CDR3 runs to 14 residues. Germline V gene lookup returns CDR1 SNHLY and CDR2 FYNNEI. CDR3 region: CVSRTHLSSYEQYL. As DNA, the CDR3 is TGTGTCAGCAGAACCCATTTAAGCTCCTACGAGCAGTACCTC.

This clonotype showed up just a few times. A read error may be the cause here, since a much bigger clone is one base away. The CDR3 nucleotides are TGTGCCAACAGTCCATCGGGCACCAGGGGCTACACCTTC. Its protein product is CANSPSGTRGYTF. V and J are TRBV12-3 or TRBV12-4 and TRBJ1-2, with D unclear. The CDR3 extends over 13 amino acids.

This chain connects TRBV11-1 to TRBJ1-1; no clear D. The CDR3 has 14 amino acids. The germline CDR1 and CDR2 sequences are SGHAT and FQDESV (reference sequence). The V and J ends lost 5 bases and 0 bases respectively, with 10 bases between them. The CDR3 DNA reads as TGTGCCAGCAGCACCCGGAGCCTGAACACTGAAGCTTTCTTT. Translation gives CASSTRSLNTEAFF.

This clonotype was picked up one time. Possible read error: a much larger clone is one base away. This sequence joins TRBV2 and TRBJ2-2; D is undetermined. Trimming left V 6 bases short and J 6 bases short, with 11 bases between. The CDR3 loop spans 13 amino acids. CDR1 and CDR2 (germline): SNHLY, FYNNEI. Here the CDR3 DNA reads TGTGCCAGCAGGTCCACGTGGGCCGGGGAGCTGTTTTTT. It specifies CASRSTWAGELFF.

A word on this clonotype: A clone one base away is much larger, so this may be a read error. The chain is built from TRBV10-2 and TRBJ1-2; no clear D. This CDR3 is 14 amino acids long. Germline-derived CDR1 and CDR2 are WSHSY and SAAADI. The ends were cut back, 4 bases at V and 2 bases at J, with 11 bases in the middle. The CDR3 reads CASSVYSENYGYTF. CDR3 DNA: TGCGCCAGCAGTGTGTATAGTGAAAACTATGGCTACACCTTC.

Within the sample, this clonotype is medium-sized. The chain uses TRBV2 and TRBJ2-3, with 8 bases that match TRBD2. The ends lost 6 bases at V and 2 bases at J; junction bases unmatched: 7. Looked up from germline, CDR1 is SNHLY and CDR2 is FYNNEI. The CDR3 totals 15 residues. The CDR3 loop reads CASSLLTSATDTQYF. The CDR3 DNA follows: TGTGCCAGCAGCCTATTGACTAGCGCCACAGATACGCAGTATTTT.

This clonotype has just a few counts. The V gene is TRBV6-4, the J gene TRBJ2-1; 10 bases are shared with TRBD2. The CDR3 totals 14 residues. V lost 3 bases, J lost 7 bases, and 3 bases stayed unmatched. Germline loops: CDR1 MRHNA, CDR2 SNTAGT. This CDR3 is CASSEAGGPNEQFF. In DNA, the CDR3 is TGTGCCAGCAGTGAAGCGGGGGGGCCAAATGAGCAGTTCTTC.

This clonotype was recorded many times. This chain links TRBV7-3 with TRBJ2-2, with 7 bases lining up with TRBD1. V was pared by 5 bases and J by 4 bases, with 7 bases of the junction left unmatched. Germline CDR1 reads SGHTA; CDR2 reads FQGTGA. The CDR3 sequence is 15 residues long. The CDR3 here is CASSPQGQATGELFF. The CDR3 region has the DNA TGTGCCAGCAGCCCACAAGGACAGGCCACCGGGGAGCTGTTTTTT.

The chain employs TRBV20-1 and TRBJ1-5; unclear D gene. The CDR3 consists of 11 residues. Germline loops: CDR1 DFQATT, CDR2 SNEGSKA (reference sequence). Trimming removed 0 bases from V and 11 bases from J, with 8 bases in between. The CDR3 DNA reads TGCAGTGCTAGAGATCGTGAGGCCCAGCATTTT. As protein: CSARDREAQHF.

This clonotype is labeled medium-sized. This chain joins TRBV11-3 and TRBJ2-3; D may correspond to TRBD1 or TRBD2 (6 bases each). This CDR3 is built from 13 residues. V lost 5 bases and J 9 bases, leaving 15 bases between the germline ends. Germline V gene sequence: CDR1 SGHNT, CDR2 YENEEA. CDR3 loop: CASSEEGGRTQYF. The CDR3 coding sequence is TGTGCCAGCAGCGAAGAGGGGGGACGAACGCAGTATTTT.

Concerning this clonotype itself: One base away lies a much larger clone, so this may be a sequencing read error. The chain combines TRBV20-1 with TRBJ2-3, with TRBD1 matching 12 bases. The CDR3 extends over 17 amino acids. J gave up 6 bases and V 3 bases, and 13 bases lay outside the gene matches. Germline V gene sequence: CDR1 DFQATT, CDR2 SNEGSKA (reference sequence). The DNA for the CDR3 is TGCAGTGCTAGTTGTGCTGGGGGGACAGGGGGCAGGGATACGCAGTATTTT. Residues: CSASCAGGTGGRDTQYF.

As concerns this clonotype: This sequence may be a read error, since a much larger clone differs from it by one base. The chain uses TRBV28 and TRBJ1-1, with a possible D match to TRBD1 (6 bases). In germline, CDR1 is MDHEN, CDR2 SYDVKM. This CDR3 comprises 15 residues. Trimming took off 6 bases at V and 5 bases at J, with 19 bases between the two ends. As DNA, the CDR3 is TGTGCCAGCAGAAGGGGGGGCATCGCCGGAACTGAAGCTTTCTTT. It encodes CASRRGGIAGTEAFF.

In this sample, this clonotype turned up many times. The J gene is TRBJ1-3, the V gene TRBV7-9; the D is unclear. CDR1 SEHNR and CDR2 FQNEAQ come from the germline V gene (reference sequence). This CDR3 region has 14 residues. V was pared by 5 bases and J by 3 bases, with 11 bases between. The DNA of the CDR3 is TGTGCCAGCAGCGCGTCTCCTGATGGAAACACCATATATTTT. Translating gives CASSASPDGNTIYF. The variable domain in full, completed from reference TRBV7-9 and TRBJ1-3, reads DTGVSQNPRHKITKRGQNVTFRCDPISEHNRLYWYRQTLGQGPEFLTYFQNEAQLEKSRLLSDRFSAERPKGSFSTLEIQRTEQGDSAMYLCASSASPDGNTIYFGEGSWLTVV.

The chain combines TRBV9 with TRBJ1-2; no firm D call. Trimming stripped 0 bases from V and 3 bases from J, with 6 bases between. CDR3 length: 13 residues. The germline V gene has CDR1 SGDLS and CDR2 YYNGEE. The CDR3 protein is CASSVGTDYGYTF. The CDR3 DNA is TGTGCCAGCAGCGTAGGTACGGACTATGGCTACACCTTC. Drawing the rest from reference TRBV9 and TRBJ1-2, the complete variable domain is DSGVTQTPKHLITATGQRVTLRCSPRSGDLSVYWYQQSLDQGLQFLIQYYNGEERAKGNILERFSAQQFPDLHSELNLSSLELGDSALYFCASSVGTDYGYTFGSGTRLTVV.

Worth noting for this clonotype: This may come from a read error, since a much larger clone is one base off. DNA of the CDR3: TGTGCCAGCAGCACAGGAGACAGACGCAATCAGCCCCAGCAATTT. This gives the protein CASSTGDRRNQPQQF. The V call is TRBV12-3 or TRBV12-4, the J call TRBJ1-5; TRBD1 is a possible D gene (5 bases). CDR3 length: 15 residues.